This TCR beta chain came from a study of T-cell reconstitution after alpha-beta-depleted transplantation in children. The library targeted TCRbeta and was prepared with unique molecular identifiers. From the PCR reads, TCRdb called clonotypes with MiXCR, one entry per CDR3 protein. The sample lists 200,000 to 250,000 distinct CDR3 sequences; about 24% were seen once. A note on this clonotype: Its antigen is unknown.

Study findings and constraints: Newly produced T cells mostly accounted for T-cell counts and diversity one year post-transplant.

V dropped 7 bases and J dropped 3 bases, with 9 bases sitting between them. Per germline, CDR1 SGHRS and CDR2 YFSETQ. This CDR3 is 12 amino acids long. The sequences come from PBMCs, mostly from graft donor cells, collected 360 days after TCRalphabeta/CD19-depleted stem cell transplant. The TCR was taken from a female patient aged 2-9 years who had a stem cell transplant for congenital amegakaryocytic thrombocytopenia, so the T cells may come from the graft donor. The chain is built from TRBV5-1 and TRBJ2-3, with D tentatively TRBD2 (6 bases). The CDR3 DNA follows: TGCGCCAGCCGTCGGGAGACAGATACGCAGTATTTT. Its protein is CASRRETDTQYF.